Following are 30 T cell receptor beta chains from one sample sequenced in a study of shared clonotypes between healthy human individuals. Assay: immunoSEQ multiplex PCR; the TCRdb copy retains only in-frame clones and omits some. This table holds about 960,000 clones, 76% found once. The sample comprised memory CD4+ T cells sorted from blood. Documented subset: CD45RA-negative fraction. These receptors were collected from a man aged 18 to 30 in good health.

The chain joins TRBV18 to TRBJ1-3; D gene ambiguous. The germline CDR1 and CDR2 sequences are KGHSH and LQKENI. The CDR3 has 13 amino acids. V was pared by 3 bases and J by 8 bases, with 11 bases between. For the CDR3, the DNA is TGTGCCAGCTCACCGGGGTCCGAGGACACCATATATTTT. Translation: CASSPGSEDTIYF.

This chain joins TRBV6-5 and TRBJ1-4, with 7 bases identical to TRBD1. The junction had 11 bases not matched to a gene; V was cut back by 5 bases and J by 8 bases. This CDR3 spans 15 amino acids. Germline lookup yields CDR1 MNHEY and CDR2 SVGAGI. The DNA of the CDR3 is TGTGCCAGCAGTCCCCTCGACGTACAGGGGGAAAAACTGTTTTTT. It specifies CASSPLDVQGEKLFF.

The CDR3, as DNA: TGTGCCAGCAGCTTAGTGTTCGAGGAGCTGTTTTTT. It codes for CASSLVFEELFF. V gene TRBV7-9 combines with J gene TRBJ2-2; no firm D call. Germline values: CDR1 SEHNR, CDR2 FQNEAQ (reference sequence). Trimming stripped 1 base from V and 10 bases from J, with 7 bases between. This CDR3 region has 12 residues.

The genes are TRBV2 and TRBJ2-7; perhaps TRBD1 as D (5 bases). V lost 3 bases and J 0 bases, leaving 9 bases between the germline ends. The CDR3 covers 14 residues. Germline V gene lookup returns CDR1 SNHLY and CDR2 FYNNEI. The CDR3 loop reads CASSDQTVSYEQYF. The CDR3 region has the DNA TGTGCCAGCAGTGACCAGACAGTCTCCTACGAGCAGTACTTC. The full variable domain, with the rest looked up from reference TRBV2 and TRBJ2-7, is EPEVTQTPSHQVTQMGQEVILRCVPISNHLYFYWYRQILGQKVEFLVSFYNNEISEKSEIFDDQFSVERPDGSNFTLKIRSTKLEDSAMYFCASSDQTVSYEQYFGPGTRLTVT.

This clone occurred a few times. The V call is TRBV4-3, the J call TRBJ1-2; a possible D gene is TRBD1 (5 bases). Germline CDR1 and CDR2: LGHNA and YSLEER. The CDR3 runs 14 residues. Trimming pared 4 bases from V and 6 bases from J, leaving 15 bases between. In DNA, the CDR3 is TGCGCCAGCAGCCCTTCCCGGGGACTGCATGGCTACACCTTC. Protein product: CASSPSRGLHGYTF.

The rearrangement links TRBV7-2 to TRBJ1-1; D might be TRBD1 (5 bases). Germline CDR1 and CDR2: SGHTA and FQGNSA. The CDR3 loop spans 15 amino acids. The V gene lost 5 bases and the J gene lost 2 bases, with 15 bases spanning the gap. The CDR3 DNA follows: TGTGCCAGCAGCCTAGGGGCCGGATTTAACACTGAAGCTTTCTTT. Its translation: CASSLGAGFNTEAFF.

The chain employs TRBV14 and TRBJ2-1; TRBD1 matches at 10 bases. CDR1 and CDR2 (germline): SGHDN, FVKESK. The J segment lost 7 bases and the V segment lost 2 bases, leaving 8 bases of the junction unmatched. The CDR3 sequence is 16 residues long. The CDR3 nucleotides read TGTGCCAGCAGCCAAACCCGGGACAGGGGTCGGAATGAGCAGTTCTTC. This translates into CASSQTRDRGRNEQFF.

The chain is built from TRBV5-1 and TRBJ2-7; no definite D call. Germline CDR1 is SGHRS and CDR2 is YFSETQ. Trimming took off 0 bases at V and 6 bases at J, with 10 bases between the two ends. This CDR3 is 13 amino acids long. In nucleotides, the CDR3 is TGCGCCAGCAGCTTGGTCCCCGTTGGCGAGCAGTACTTC. Amino acids: CASSLVPVGEQYF.

This clone has a handful of counts. This chain links TRBV6-1 with TRBJ2-1, with 7 bases aligning to TRBD2. CDR1 MNHNS and CDR2 SASEGT come from the germline V gene. The V gene end was trimmed by 7 bases and the J gene end by 2 bases; junction bases not matched to a gene: 8. CDR3 size: 15 residues. The CDR3, as DNA: TGTGCCAGCACCCGAAGCGGGGCCCCCTACAATGAGCAGTTCTTC. The encoded protein is CASTRSGAPYNEQFF.

This sequence joins TRBV5-1 and TRBJ2-7; D is undetermined. V lost 0 bases, J lost 3 bases, and 7 bases lay in between. This CDR3 contains 13 residues. CDR1 is SGHRS, CDR2 YFSETQ, per germline. The CDR3 spells CASSLGRLYEQYF. CDR3 DNA sequence: TGCGCCAGCAGCTTGGGTCGCCTCTACGAGCAGTACTTC.

This chain links TRBV18 with TRBJ1-2; 11 positions agree with TRBD1. V was pared by 3 bases and J by 4 bases, with 4 bases of the junction left unmatched. This CDR3 is built from 15 residues. Germline V gene sequence: CDR1 KGHSH, CDR2 LQKENI. The CDR3, as DNA: TGTGCCAGCTCACCCGATGGACAGGGGGCCTATGGCTACACCTTC. This codes for CASSPDGQGAYGYTF.

The chain is built from TRBV5-4 and TRBJ1-2; no clear D. From germline, CDR1 is SGHNT and CDR2 YYREEE (reference sequence). CDR3 length equals 14 residues. Trimming took 4 bases from V and 8 from J, leaving 18 bases between them. CDR3 nucleotide sequence: TGTGCCAGCAGCCTAATGCGGGTCGTGGGCGGCTACACCTTC. Amino acids: CASSLMRVVGGYTF.

V is TRBV5-4 and J is TRBJ1-1, with D possibly matching TRBD1 (5 bases). Trimming removed 4 bases from V and 1 base from J, with 14 bases in between. This CDR3 is 15 amino acids long. Germline V gene data show CDR1 as SGHNT and CDR2 as YYREEE (reference sequence). CDR3 bases: TGTGCCAGCAGCGATGATAGGGGAAAGAACACTGAAGCTTTCTTT. This gives the protein CASSDDRGKNTEAFF.

The chain links TRBV11-2 to TRBJ2-3; a weak D match, TRBD2 (5 bases). Germline CDR1 is SGHAT and CDR2 is FQNNGV. The CDR3 totals 16 residues. Trimming cost V 6 bases and J 3 bases, with 19 bases left between them. CDR3 DNA sequence: TGTGCCAGCAGTTTCGGACTCCTAGGCTATACAGATACGCAGTATTTT. The encoded protein is CASSFGLLGYTDTQYF.

This chain joins TRBV30 and TRBJ1-4; the D is unclear. Trimming cost V 2 bases and J 8 bases, with 9 bases left between them. CDR1 and CDR2 from the germline V gene are GTSNPN and SVGIG (reference sequence). This CDR3 has 12 residues. The CDR3 sequence is CAWSIWEEKLFF. The CDR3 DNA reads TGTGCCTGGAGTATATGGGAGGAAAAACTGTTTTTT.

The chain links TRBV7-2 to TRBJ1-5; D might be TRBD1 (5 bases). Germline V CDR1 and CDR2: SGHTA, FQGNSA. V lost 3 bases, J lost 6 bases, and 12 bases lay in between. The CDR3 consists of 14 residues. CDR3 region: CASSFLGEGQPQHF. The DNA for the CDR3 is TGTGCCAGCAGCTTTTTGGGGGAGGGTCAGCCCCAGCATTTT. The full variable domain, its missing parts supplied by reference TRBV7-2 and TRBJ1-5, is GAGVSQSPSNKVTEKGKDVELRCDPISGHTALYWYRQSLGQGLEFLIYFQGNSAPDKSGLPSDRFSAERTGGSVSTLTIQRTQQEDSAVYLCASSFLGEGQPQHFGDGTRLSIL.

This rearrangement joins TRBV27 to TRBJ1-5, with 10 positions matching TRBD1. V shed 2 bases and J 7 bases; nucleotides not matched to a gene: 2. This CDR3 region has 14 residues. Germline V gene sequence: CDR1 MNHEY, CDR2 SMNVEV (reference sequence). CDR3 sequence: CASSLGQGGQPQHF. The CDR3 DNA reads TGTGCCAGCAGTTTAGGACAGGGGGGACAGCCCCAGCATTTT.

This clone showed up just a few times. At the DNA level, this CDR3 is encoded by other sequences in the same sample as well. The rearrangement links TRBV5-1 to TRBJ2-1, with D perhaps matching TRBD1 (5 bases). Germline lookup yields CDR1 SGHRS and CDR2 YFSETQ. The CDR3 is 13 amino acids. The V and J ends lost 0 bases and 4 bases respectively, with 5 bases between them. Here the CDR3 reads CASSLGQYNEQFF. The CDR3 bases are TGCGCCAGCAGCTTGGGACAGTACAATGAGCAGTTCTTC.

CDR3 sequence (DNA): TGTGCCAGCAGCTGGACCTTGGATACGCAGTATTTT. Its protein is CASSWTLDTQYF. The chain couples TRBV5-6 to TRBJ2-3; no clear D. This CDR3 has 12 residues. Deletions cut 3 bases from V and 6 bases from J, with 8 bases between. Looked up from germline, CDR1 is SGHDT and CDR2 is YYEEEE.

This clone was detected a few times. The chain has TRBV4-2 and TRBJ2-7; D gene ambiguous. V dropped 1 base and J dropped 0 bases, with 1 base sitting between them. The CDR3 contains 12 residues. CDR1 LGHNA and CDR2 YNFKEQ come from the germline V gene. DNA of the CDR3: TGTGCCAGCAGCCAAGTCTCCTACGAGCAGTACTTC. It yields the protein CASSQVSYEQYF.

The rearrangement uses TRBV7-2 and TRBJ1-1, with D possibly matching TRBD1 (5 bases). This CDR3 spans 13 amino acids. The V and J ends lost 5 bases and 2 bases respectively, with 9 bases between them. Per the germline V gene, CDR1 is SGHTA and CDR2 is FQGNSA. This chain's CDR3 is CASSRQSNTEAFF. In DNA form, the CDR3 reads TGTGCCAGCAGCAGACAGTCTAACACTGAAGCTTTCTTT.

With respect to this clone: Its ends do not fully match the called genes, so a read error is possible. The rearrangement links TRBV7-7 to TRBJ2-5, with 8 bases aligning to TRBD1. CDR3 length: 14 residues. Germline CDR1 reads SSHAT; CDR2 reads FNYEAQ (reference sequence). In DNA, the CDR3 is TGTGCTAGCAGCAAAGACAGGGGCGGGGAGACCCAGTACTTC. It codes for CASSKDRGGETQYF.

This clone was seen a few times. The V call is TRBV10-3, the J call TRBJ2-2; tentatively, D is TRBD1 (5 bases). Trimming took off 1 base at V and 7 bases at J, with 7 bases between the two ends. The CDR3 is made up of 13 amino acids. CDR1 is ENHRY and CDR2 is SYGVKD in the germline V gene. CDR3 region: CAISELQGGELFF. The CDR3 region has the DNA TGTGCCATCAGTGAGTTGCAGGGCGGGGAGCTGTTTTTT.

A few counts support this clone. V gene TRBV19 combines with J gene TRBJ1-5, with D possibly matching TRBD1 (6 bases). Trimming removed 3 bases from V and 8 bases from J, with 14 bases in between. CDR3 size: 14 residues. Germline V CDR1 and CDR2: LNHDA, SQIVND (reference sequence). The CDR3 region is CASSIRQAQEPQHF. DNA for the CDR3: TGTGCCAGTAGTATTAGACAGGCCCAAGAGCCCCAGCATTTT.

This clone was found a few times. The V and J genes are TRBV7-8 and TRBJ2-2; D is unresolved. Deletions cut 4 bases from V and 7 bases from J, with 7 bases between. This CDR3 region has 12 residues. CDR1 is SGHVS and CDR2 is FQNEAQ in the germline V gene. The CDR3 reads CASSYSHGELFF. The CDR3 DNA reads TGTGCCAGCAGCTACAGCCACGGGGAGCTGTTTTTT.

The chain combines TRBV30 with TRBJ1-2; D gene ambiguous. This CDR3 has 14 residues. V lost 4 bases to trimming and J lost 8 bases, with 20 bases between them. Germline CDR1 is GTSNPN and CDR2 is SVGIG (reference sequence). CDR3 DNA sequence: TGTGCCTGGAACGGAGCACGGTCTCTATGGGGCTACACCTTC. It is translated as CAWNGARSLWGYTF.

A single count supports this clone. V is TRBV29-1 and J is TRBJ1-1; D uncertain. This CDR3 region has 11 residues. Germline V gene sequence: CDR1 SQVTM, CDR2 ANQGSEA. The V gene lost 7 bases and the J gene lost 4 bases, with 10 bases spanning the gap. The CDR3 nucleotides are TGCAGCGACTCAGGATTCACTGAAGCTTTCTTT. It translates to CSDSGFTEAFF.

The chain carries TRBV7-9 and TRBJ2-7; D remains unclear. V dropped 1 base and J dropped 9 bases, with 10 bases sitting between them. There are 12 residues in the CDR3. Germline CDR1 reads SEHNR; CDR2 reads FQNEAQ (reference sequence). DNA for the CDR3: TGTGCCAGCAGCTTAGAAGGCGTCGGGCAGTACTTC. Its protein product is CASSLEGVGQYF.

J is TRBJ2-3 and V is TRBV7-9; 7 nucleotides align to TRBD2. The CDR3 is 15 residues long. J gave up 5 bases and V 6 bases, and 11 bases lay outside the gene matches. Germline CDR1 and CDR2: SEHNR and FQNEAQ (reference sequence). The CDR3 DNA is TGTGCCAGCAGTTTGGGACTAACCTATGGAGATACGCAGTATTTT. It is translated as CASSLGLTYGDTQYF. Variable domain in full (rest from reference TRBV7-9 and TRBJ2-3): DTGVSQNPRHKITKRGQNVTFRCDPISEHNRLYWYRQTLGQGPEFLTYFQNEAQLEKSRLLSDRFSAERPKGSFSTLEIQRTEQGDSAMYLCASSLGLTYGDTQYFGPGTRLTVL.

The chain employs TRBV9 and TRBJ2-1; maybe TRBD1 (6 bases). Germline V gives CDR1 SGDLS, CDR2 YYNGEE. V lost 2 bases, J lost 4 bases, and 13 bases lay in between. This CDR3 is 15 amino acids long. CDR3 sequence: CASSVTGDLYNEQFF. CDR3 in DNA: TGTGCCAGCAGCGTGACAGGAGACTTATACAATGAGCAGTTCTTC.